The clone carrying this T cell receptor beta chain was observed a handful of times. The antigen remains unidentified. The sample belongs to a study of beta chain features in type 1 diabetes. Whole-study results and caveats: Small HLA sub-analyses could not settle whether HLA shapes TCRB rearrangement. Relative to healthy donors, patients appeared to have naive, central memory and Treg TCRB repertoires that were more similar. Moderately but significantly shorter TCRB CDR3s were found in Type 1 diabetes patients in all four CD4+ subsets.

Based on CD45RO/CCR7/CD25/CD127/CD95/CD27, CD4+ regulatory, stem cell-like memory, naive and central memory cells were sorted. The sequenced template was cDNA made from the entire isolated RNA. The method was immunoSEQ multiplex PCR; TCRdb's version includes in-frame clones alone and lacks a portion of them. The sample holds fewer than 450,000 clones, 13% seen once. Germline V gives CDR1 SGHAT, CDR2 FQNNGV. V was pared by 5 bases and J by 4 bases, with 14 bases between. The CDR3 consists of 14 residues. Sequenced sample: naive CD4+ T cells from blood. The TCR was taken from a young woman with type 1 diabetes. The chain couples TRBV11-2 to TRBJ1-1; D may be TRBD1 (5 bases). CDR3 DNA sequence: TGTGCCAGCAGCATACAGGTTTACGGCACTGAAGCTTTCTTT. It specifies CASSIQVYGTEAFF.